The clone carrying this T cell receptor beta chain was seen once. Its antigen is as yet unknown. This specimen comes from a study of cytomegalovirus exposure and HLA in healthy donors. Method: immunoSEQ multiplex PCR; TCRdb's copy keeps in-frame clones and lacks some. The sample gives about 64,000 clones, roughly 90% of which show up once; around 1.7% is in the top ten. Whole-study findings and limits: The authors confirmed in vitro that three CMV-associated chains were specific for CMV antigens. A later analysis found first-cohort TCR clusters tended to co-occur in the 120 validation repertoires. With high specificity and sensitivity, the classifier reportedly diagnosed cytomegalovirus status.

CDR3 length equals 13 residues. The V gene's germline CDR1 is SGDLS and CDR2 YYNGEE. V was pared by 0 bases and J by 4 bases, with 6 bases between. The sequencing sample was made of PBMCs. This chain links TRBV9 with TRBJ2-3; D unresolved. This receptor was taken from a young woman in good health and CMV-seronegative. In nucleotides, the CDR3 is TGTGCCAGCAGCGTAGGGCCCGCAGATACGCAGTATTTT. This gives the protein CASSVGPADTQYF.